This T cell receptor (beta chain) was sequenced for a study of beta chain features in type 1 diabetes. Study as a whole: All samples yielded around 98,000,000 examined sorted cells.

This clone was counted only a few times. Its antigen is still unknown. The same CDR3 arises from other DNA sequences in this sample as well. What was sequenced were expressed TCRB transcripts, since all of the isolated RNA had been reverse transcribed. Measured with immunoSEQ multiplex PCR; TCRdb has only the in-frame clones, and not every one. The table records nearly 700,000 clones, roughly 13% of them present only once. The CDR3 length is 13 residues. Per germline, CDR1 ENHRY and CDR2 SYGVKD. Trimming stripped 3 bases from V and 3 bases from J, with 6 bases between. Using CD45RO/CCR7/CD25/CD127/CD95/CD27, CD4+ naive, central memory, regulatory and stem cell-like memory cells were sorted. Study-level points and caveats: TCRB CDR3s were moderately but significantly shorter in Type 1 diabetes patients in all four CD4+ subsets. PCR might favor shorter templates, but any such skew would affect patients and controls equally. Junctions at VDJ sites from type 1 diabetes patients had fewer insertions and more deletions.

The specimen sequenced was naive CD4+ T cells from blood. The TCR comes from a man aged 18 to 30 with type 1 diabetes. The chain uses TRBV10-3 and TRBJ2-1, with unresolved D. This chain's CDR3 is CAISEGSYNEQFF. The CDR3 DNA reads TGTGCCATCAGTGAAGGCAGCTACAATGAGCAGTTCTTC.